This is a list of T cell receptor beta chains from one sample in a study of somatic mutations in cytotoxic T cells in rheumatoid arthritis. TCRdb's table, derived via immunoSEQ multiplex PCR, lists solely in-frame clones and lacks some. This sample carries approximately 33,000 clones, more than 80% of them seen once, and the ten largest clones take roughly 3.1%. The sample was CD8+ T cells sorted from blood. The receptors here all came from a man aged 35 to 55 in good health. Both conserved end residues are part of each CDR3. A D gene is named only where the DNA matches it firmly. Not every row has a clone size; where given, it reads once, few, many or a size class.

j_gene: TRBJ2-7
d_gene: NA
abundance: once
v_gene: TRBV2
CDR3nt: TGTGCCAGCAGTGTAGCCCCCCAGGGGTACGAGCAGTACTTC
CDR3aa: CASSVAPQGYEQYF

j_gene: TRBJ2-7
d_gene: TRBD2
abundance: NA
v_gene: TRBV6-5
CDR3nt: TGTGCCAGCAGACTAACTAGCGGGAGCCCCTACGAGCAGTACTTC
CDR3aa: CASRLTSGSPYEQYF

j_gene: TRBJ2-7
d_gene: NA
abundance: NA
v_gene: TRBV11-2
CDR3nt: TGTGCCAGCAGCGTAGGGATTGGCTTTGACTACGAGCAGTACTTC
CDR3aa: CASSVGIGFDYEQYF

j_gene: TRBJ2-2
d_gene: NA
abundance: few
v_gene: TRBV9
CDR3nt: TGTGCCAGCAGCGTAGACACCGGGGAGCTGTTTTTT
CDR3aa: CASSVDTGELFF

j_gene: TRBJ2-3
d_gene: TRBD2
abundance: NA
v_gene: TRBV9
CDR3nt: TGTGCCAGCAGCGTAGAGGGACTACCCACAGATACGCAGTATTTT
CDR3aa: CASSVEGLPTDTQYF

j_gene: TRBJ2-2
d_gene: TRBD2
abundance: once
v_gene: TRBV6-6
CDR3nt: TGTGCCAGCAGTTACTACGGGAGGGATACCGGGGAGCTGTTTTTT
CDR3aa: CASSYYGRDTGELFF

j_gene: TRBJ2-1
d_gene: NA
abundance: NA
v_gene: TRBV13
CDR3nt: TGTGCCAGCAGCCCGTCCAGGGTCGATGAGCAGTTCTTC
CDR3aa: CASSPSRVDEQFF

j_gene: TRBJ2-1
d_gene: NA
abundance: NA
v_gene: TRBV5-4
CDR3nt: TGTGCCAGCAGCTTGGTTTTAGCGGAAATATACAATGAGCAGTTCTTC
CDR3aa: CASSLVLAEIYNEQFF

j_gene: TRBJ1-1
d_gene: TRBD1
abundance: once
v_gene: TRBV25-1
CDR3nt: TGTGCCAGCAGTGGCAGGGGGCTGGGGAACACTGAAGCTTTCTTT
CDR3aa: CASSGRGLGNTEAFF

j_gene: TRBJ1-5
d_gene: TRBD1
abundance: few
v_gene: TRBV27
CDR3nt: TGTGCCAGCAGTTTATCGGGGACAGGCAATCAGCCCCAGCATTTT
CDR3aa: CASSLSGTGNQPQHF

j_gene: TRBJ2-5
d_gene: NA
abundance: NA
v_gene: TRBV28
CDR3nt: TGTGCCAGCAGCCCCGATCGCGCTGCCCAGTACTTC
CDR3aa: CASSPDRAAQYF

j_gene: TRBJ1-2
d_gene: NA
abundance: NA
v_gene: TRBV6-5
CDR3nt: TGTGCCAGCAGTTACACGGGACGGGATGGCTACACCTTC
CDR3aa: CASSYTGRDGYTF

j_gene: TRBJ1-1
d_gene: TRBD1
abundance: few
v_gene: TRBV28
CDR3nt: TGTGCCAGCAGGACAGGGAGAGCTGAAGCTTTCTTT
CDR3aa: CASRTGRAEAFF

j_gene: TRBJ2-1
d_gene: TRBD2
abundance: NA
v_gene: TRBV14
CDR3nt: TGTGCCAGCAGCCTTAGCGGGCCGTACAATGAGCAGTTCTTC
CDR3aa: CASSLSGPYNEQFF

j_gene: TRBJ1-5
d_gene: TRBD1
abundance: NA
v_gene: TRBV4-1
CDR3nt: TGCGCCAGCAGCCAGGAGATCTCTCGGGACAGTGGGCGCCCCCAGCATTTT
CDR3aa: CASSQEISRDSGRPQHF

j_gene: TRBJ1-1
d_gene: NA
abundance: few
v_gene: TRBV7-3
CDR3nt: TGTGCCAGCAGTTCCGGGACAGAAGCTTTCTTT
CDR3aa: CASSSGTEAFF

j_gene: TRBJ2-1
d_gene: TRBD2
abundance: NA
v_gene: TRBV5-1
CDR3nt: TGCGCCAGCAGCGAGGGACAGCCGGGACTAGCGGGAGGGCTAGATGAGCAGTTCTTC
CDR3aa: CASSEGQPGLAGGLDEQFF

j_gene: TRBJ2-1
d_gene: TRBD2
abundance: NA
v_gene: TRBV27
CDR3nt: TGTGCCAGCAAACGGACTAGCGACAATGAGCAGTTCTTC
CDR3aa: CASKRTSDNEQFF

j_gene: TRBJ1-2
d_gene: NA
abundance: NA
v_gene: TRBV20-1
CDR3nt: TGCAGTGCTAACAACTATGGCTACACCTTC
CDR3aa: CSANNYGYTF

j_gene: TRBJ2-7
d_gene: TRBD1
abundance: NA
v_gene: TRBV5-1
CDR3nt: TGCGCCAGCAGCTTGCTGCCGGGACAGGGGGCCTACGAGCAGTACTTC
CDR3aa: CASSLLPGQGAYEQYF

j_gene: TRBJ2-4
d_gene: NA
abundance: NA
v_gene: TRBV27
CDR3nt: TGTGCCAGCAGTTTCGGGGTCAAAAACATTCAGTACTTC
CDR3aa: CASSFGVKNIQYF

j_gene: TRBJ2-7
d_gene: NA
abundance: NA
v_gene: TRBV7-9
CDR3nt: TGTGCCAGCAGCTTAGGGGTTGGCTCAACCTACGAGCAGTACTTC
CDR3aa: CASSLGVGSTYEQYF

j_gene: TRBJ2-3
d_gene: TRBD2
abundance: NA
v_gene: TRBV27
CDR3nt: TGTGCCAGCAGTTTAAGGCCTACTGGCGGGAGCGTCACTGATACGCAGTATTTT
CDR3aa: CASSLRPTGGSVTDTQYF

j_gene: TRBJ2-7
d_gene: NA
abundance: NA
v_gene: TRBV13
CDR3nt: TGTGCCAGCAGCATGGGGATGGGGAACGAGCAGTCCTTC
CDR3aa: CASSMGMGNEQSF

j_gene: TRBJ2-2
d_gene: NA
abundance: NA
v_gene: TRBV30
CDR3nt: TGTGCCTGGGAGATCTTAGGGGAGCTGTTTTTT
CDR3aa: CAWEILGELFF

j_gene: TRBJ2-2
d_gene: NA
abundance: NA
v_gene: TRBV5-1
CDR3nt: TGCGCCAGCAGCTTGGGCTACGGGCCTACCGCCGGGGAGCTGTTTTTT
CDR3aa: CASSLGYGPTAGELFF

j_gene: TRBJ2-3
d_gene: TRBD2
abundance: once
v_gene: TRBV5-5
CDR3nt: TGTGCCAGCAGCCGCTCGACTAGCGGGAGCGGAGATACGCAGTATTTT
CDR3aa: CASSRSTSGSGDTQYF

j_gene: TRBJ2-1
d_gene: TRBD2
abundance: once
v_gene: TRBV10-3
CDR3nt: TGTGCCATCAGTCTAGCGGGAGGGGACAATGAGCAGTTCTTC
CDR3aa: CAISLAGGDNEQFF

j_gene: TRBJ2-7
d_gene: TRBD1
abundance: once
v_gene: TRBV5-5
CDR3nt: TGTGCCAGCAGCCCGTTTAGCAGGGGGATTGCGTACGAGCAGTACTTC
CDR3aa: CASSPFSRGIAYEQYF

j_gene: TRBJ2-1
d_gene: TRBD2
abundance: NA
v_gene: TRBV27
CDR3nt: TGTGCCAGCAGCTTTAGCGGGAGCGTCTACAATGAGCAGTTCTTC
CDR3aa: CASSFSGSVYNEQFF

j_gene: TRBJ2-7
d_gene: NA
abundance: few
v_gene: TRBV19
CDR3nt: TGTGCCAGTACCCCTGGTTCTTCCTACGAGCAGTACTTC
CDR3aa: CASTPGSSYEQYF

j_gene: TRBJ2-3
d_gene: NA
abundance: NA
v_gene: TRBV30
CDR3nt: TGTGCCTGGAGTGTACGTCCAGGAGATACGCAGTATTTT
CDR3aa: CAWSVRPGDTQYF

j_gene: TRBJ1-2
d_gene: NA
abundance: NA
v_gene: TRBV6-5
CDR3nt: TGTGCCAGCAGTTACGATGCGGGTCTGGGCTATGGCTACACCTTC
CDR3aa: CASSYDAGLGYGYTF

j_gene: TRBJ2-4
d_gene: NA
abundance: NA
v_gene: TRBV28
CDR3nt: TGTGCCAGCAGCCCATCCGTCCAAGGGAACATTCAGTACTTC
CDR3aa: CASSPSVQGNIQYF

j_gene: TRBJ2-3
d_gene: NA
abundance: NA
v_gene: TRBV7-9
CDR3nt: TGTGCCAGCAGCTTAGAAGCGATTCCCCCCACAGATACGCAGTATTTT
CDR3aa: CASSLEAIPPTDTQYF

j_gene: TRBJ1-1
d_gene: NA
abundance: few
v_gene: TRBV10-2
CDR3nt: TGCGCCAGCAGTGAGGGCAGAGTTGAAGCTTTCTTT
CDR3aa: CASSEGRVEAFF

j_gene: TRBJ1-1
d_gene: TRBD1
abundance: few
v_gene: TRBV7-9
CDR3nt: TGTGCCAGCAGCGGACCGGGACAGCCCATTGAAGCTTTCTTT
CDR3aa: CASSGPGQPIEAFF

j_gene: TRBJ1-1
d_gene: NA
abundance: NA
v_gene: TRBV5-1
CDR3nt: TGCGCCAGCAGCCCCTTTTGGACGGATAACACTGAAGCTTTCTTT
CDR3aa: CASSPFWTDNTEAFF

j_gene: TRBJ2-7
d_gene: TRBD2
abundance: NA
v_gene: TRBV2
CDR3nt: TGTGCCAGCAGTGAGGGAGGGTACGAGCAGTACTTC
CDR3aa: CASSEGGYEQYF

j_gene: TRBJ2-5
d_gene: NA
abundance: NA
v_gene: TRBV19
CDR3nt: TGTGCCAGTAGTGGGCGGGTTTCCGGACGGGAGACCCAGTACTTC
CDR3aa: CASSGRVSGRETQYF

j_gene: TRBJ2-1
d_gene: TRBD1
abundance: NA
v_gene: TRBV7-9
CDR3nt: TGTGCCAGCAGCTTCGGACAGGGGAGTGAGCAGTTCTTC
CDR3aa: CASSFGQGSEQFF

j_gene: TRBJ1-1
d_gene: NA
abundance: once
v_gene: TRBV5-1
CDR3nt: TGCGCCAGCAGCTTGGAAGCGGGACAGAACACTGAAGCTTTCTTT
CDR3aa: CASSLEAGQNTEAFF

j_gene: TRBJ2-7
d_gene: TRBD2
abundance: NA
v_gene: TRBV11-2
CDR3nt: TGTGCCAGCATCCCTTTAGCGGGAGGGGGTTACGAGCAGTACTTC
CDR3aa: CASIPLAGGGYEQYF

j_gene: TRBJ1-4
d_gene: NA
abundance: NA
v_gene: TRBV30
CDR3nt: TGTGCCTGGAGTGTAATTCGAGGAACTAATGAAAAACTGTTTTTT
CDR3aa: CAWSVIRGTNEKLFF

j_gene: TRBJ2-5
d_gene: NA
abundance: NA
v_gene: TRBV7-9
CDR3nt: TGTGCCAGCAGCTTAGAGAAGGGCGCCCAAGAGACCCAGTACTTC
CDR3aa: CASSLEKGAQETQYF

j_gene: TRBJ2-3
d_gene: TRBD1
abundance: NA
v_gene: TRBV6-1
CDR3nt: TGTGCCAGCAGTGAGCGACAGGGGTTGGCAGATACGCAGTATTTT
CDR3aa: CASSERQGLADTQYF

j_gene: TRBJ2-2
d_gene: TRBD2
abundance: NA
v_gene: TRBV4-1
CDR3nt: TGCGCCAGCAGCCGAATGATTGGGGGAGGGTACACCGGGGAGCTGTTTTTT
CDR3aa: CASSRMIGGGYTGELFF

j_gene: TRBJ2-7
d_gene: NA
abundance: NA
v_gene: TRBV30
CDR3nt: TGTGCCTGGACGGATGGGATCCGGGCTGCTTCTATCGACGAGCAGTACTTC
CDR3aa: CAWTDGIRAASIDEQYF

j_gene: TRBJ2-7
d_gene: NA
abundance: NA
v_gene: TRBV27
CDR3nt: TGTGCCAGCAGTTTATACCGGACCCCTTACTCCTACGAGCAGTACTTC
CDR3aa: CASSLYRTPYSYEQYF

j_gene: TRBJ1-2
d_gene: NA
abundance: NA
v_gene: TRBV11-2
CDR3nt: TGTGCCAGCAGCCCCACAGGAAGCTATGGCTACACCTTC
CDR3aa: CASSPTGSYGYTF

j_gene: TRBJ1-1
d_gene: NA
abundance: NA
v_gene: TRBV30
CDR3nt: TGTGCCTGGAGTGTAGGCAGCGTGAACACTGAAGCTTTCTTT
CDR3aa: CAWSVGSVNTEAFF

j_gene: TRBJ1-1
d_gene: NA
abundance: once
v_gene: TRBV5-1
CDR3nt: TGCGCCAGCAGCTTGGCCTCTTGGGACGCAAGGGCTGAAGCTTTCTTT
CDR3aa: CASSLASWDARAEAFF

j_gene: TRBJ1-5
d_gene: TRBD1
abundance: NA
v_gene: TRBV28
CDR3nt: TGTGCCACCACCACCGACAGGGTTTTCCTTGATAGCAATCAGCCCCAGCATTTT
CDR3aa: CATTTDRVFLDSNQPQHF

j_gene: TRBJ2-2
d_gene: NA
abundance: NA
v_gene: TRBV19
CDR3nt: TGTGCCAGTGCCGCCTGGGACACTGACACCGGGGAGCTGTTTTTT
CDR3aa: CASAAWDTDTGELFF

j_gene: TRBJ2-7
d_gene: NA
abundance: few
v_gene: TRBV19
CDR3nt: TGTGCCAGTAGTATCCCATCGGCAGCCTCCTACGAGCAGTACTTC
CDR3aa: CASSIPSAASYEQYF